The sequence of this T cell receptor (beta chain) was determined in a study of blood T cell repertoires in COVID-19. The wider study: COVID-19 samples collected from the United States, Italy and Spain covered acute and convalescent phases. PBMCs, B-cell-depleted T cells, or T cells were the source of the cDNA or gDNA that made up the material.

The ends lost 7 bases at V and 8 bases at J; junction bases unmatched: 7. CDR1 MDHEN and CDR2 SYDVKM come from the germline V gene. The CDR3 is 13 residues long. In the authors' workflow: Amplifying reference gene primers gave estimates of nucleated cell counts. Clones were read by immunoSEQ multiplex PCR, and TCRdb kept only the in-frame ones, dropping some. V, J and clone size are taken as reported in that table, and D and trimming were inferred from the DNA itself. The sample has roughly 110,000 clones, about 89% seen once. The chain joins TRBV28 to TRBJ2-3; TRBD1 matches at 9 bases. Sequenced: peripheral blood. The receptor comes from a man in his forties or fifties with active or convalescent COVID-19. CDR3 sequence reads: CASTDRGWVTQYF. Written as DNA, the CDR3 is TGTGCCAGCACAGACAGGGGGTGGGTTACGCAGTATTTT.